This T cell receptor beta chain was profiled in a study of blood T cell repertoires in COVID-19. The overall study: Samples representing acute and convalescent COVID-19 were sourced from the United States, Italy and Spain. The cDNA or gDNA used as material had been derived from T cells, B-cell-depleted T cells, or PBMCs.

The germline V gene encodes CDR1 SNHLY and CDR2 FYNNEI. J was trimmed by 1 base and V by 5 bases; bases with no gene match: 8. CDR3 length equals 16 residues. Authors' analysis steps: Amplification of reference gene primers was used by the study to estimate nucleated cell counts. Repertoires were generated with immunoSEQ multiplex PCR, while TCRdb's copy carries only in-frame clones and drops some. V and J calls and clone size are copied from that table; D and trimming were computed from the DNA. The data show approximately 140,000 clones, 80% to 90% seen once. The V call is TRBV2, the J call TRBJ2-3; 8 nucleotides align to TRBD2. Material: peripheral blood. The TCR originated in a human donor in a cohort sampled during active COVID-19. The CDR3 coding sequence is TGTGCCAGCAGTCCGGGGGGGGCGCGGGGCACAGATACGCAGTATTTT. It is translated as CASSPGGARGTDTQYF.